This is a list of T cell receptor beta chains from one sample in a study of OX40 agonist ivuxolimab in advanced cancers. Clones were read by immunoSEQ multiplex PCR, and TCRdb kept only the in-frame ones, dropping some. The data contain tens of thousands of clones, around 93% of them singletons. Sequenced material: CD4+ or CD8+ T cells sorted from blood, taken in a trial of the OX40 agonist ivuxolimab. Receptors originate from an adult with an advanced solid tumor such as melanoma, head and neck, liver or kidney cancer. Both conserved end residues are part of each CDR3. D genes are given only for firm matches. Size tells how often a clone was seen (once, few, many) or the class of an expanded clone, and some rows leave it out.

v_call,clone_size,j_call,d_call,cdr3_aa,cdr3_nt
TRBV6-5,-,TRBJ2-1,TRBD1,CATRDSLYNEQFF,TGTGCCACCAGGGACAGCCTGTACAATGAGCAGTTCTTC
TRBV28,-,TRBJ2-1,-,CASSLFKGGEQFF,TGTGCCAGCAGCCTATTTAAAGGGGGAGAGCAGTTCTTC
TRBV13,-,TRBJ2-5,-,CASSGWAENQETQYF,TGTGCCAGCAGCGGATGGGCAGAAAATCAAGAGACCCAGTACTTC
TRBV6-5,-,TRBJ2-7,-,CASRVSGPYEQYF,TGTGCCAGCAGAGTTAGCGGTCCCTACGAGCAGTACTTC
TRBV7-8,once,TRBJ2-7,-,CASSLVPGTAYEQYF,TGTGCCAGCAGCTTAGTTCCGGGGACGGCCTACGAGCAGTACTTC
TRBV7-9,-,TRBJ2-1,-,CASSDRYNEQFF,TGTGCCAGCAGCGACAGATACAATGAGCAGTTCTTC
TRBV4-3,-,TRBJ2-4,-,CASSQDGTLAKNIQYF,TGCGCCAGCAGCCAAGATGGGACACTAGCCAAAAACATTCAGTACTTC
TRBV7-9,-,TRBJ1-5,-,CASSRGSNQPQHF,TGTGCCAGCAGCCGTGGAAGCAATCAGCCCCAGCATTTT
TRBV11-2,-,TRBJ1-3,-,CASSLDGRGVFGNTIYF,TGTGCCAGCAGCTTAGACGGGAGGGGCGTTTTTGGAAACACCATATATTTT
TRBV10-2,-,TRBJ2-2,-,CASSEKGAGELFF,TGCGCCAGCAGTGAGAAGGGGGCCGGGGAGCTGTTTTTT
TRBV27,-,TRBJ1-1,-,CASPLTDGSNTEAFF,TGTGCCAGCCCATTAACGGACGGTTCGAACACTGAAGCTTTCTTT
TRBV6-1,-,TRBJ2-1,TRBD2,CASSVTSGSYNEQFF,TGTGCCAGCAGCGTGACTAGCGGCTCCTACAATGAGCAGTTCTTC
TRBV14,-,TRBJ2-7,-,CASSPGGEQYF,TGTGCCAGCAGCCCCGGGGGCGAGCAGTACTTC
TRBV19,once,TRBJ2-1,TRBD2,CASSVAGIIYNEQFF,TGTGCCAGTAGTGTAGCGGGGATAATATACAATGAGCAGTTCTTC
TRBV9,-,TRBJ2-2,-,CASSVPRGLNTGELFF,TGTGCCAGCAGCGTGCCCCGGGGGCTGAACACCGGGGAGCTGTTTTTT
TRBV29-1,-,TRBJ1-2,-,CSVFTQGGYGYTF,TGCAGCGTTTTCACGCAGGGCGGCTATGGCTACACCTTC
TRBV13,medium-sized,TRBJ1-2,-,CASSLVLVGGYTF,TGTGCCAGCAGCTTAGTTTTGGTTGGTGGCTACACCTTC
TRBV2,-,TRBJ1-1,-,CASSTSTNTEAFF,TGTGCCAGCAGCACCAGCACGAACACTGAAGCTTTCTTT
TRBV6-5,-,TRBJ2-7,TRBD2,CASSYKGGFNEQYF,TGTGCCAGCAGTTACAAGGGAGGGTTTAACGAGCAGTACTTC
TRBV6-5,-,TRBJ2-7,-,CASSYSGQPYEQYF,TGTGCCAGCAGTTACTCCGGACAGCCCTACGAGCAGTACTTC
TRBV2,-,TRBJ1-1,-,CASSETGFEAFF,TGTGCCAGCAGTGAAACCGGTTTTGAAGCTTTCTTT
TRBV14,once,TRBJ2-7,-,CASSRPLRGGVYEQYF,TGTGCCAGCAGCCGGCCTCTGCGGGGAGGAGTCTACGAGCAGTACTTC
TRBV5-4,-,TRBJ2-2,-,CASSPGGTGELFF,TGTGCCAGCAGCCCTGGAGGCACCGGGGAGCTGTTTTTT
TRBV28,once,TRBJ1-1,TRBD1,CASRPGQGVKAFF,TGTGCCAGCAGACCCGGACAGGGAGTCAAGGCTTTCTTT
TRBV5-1,-,TRBJ2-3,-,CASSWGPEDTQYF,TGCGCCAGCAGCTGGGGGCCGGAAGATACGCAGTATTTT
TRBV5-1,-,TRBJ2-1,TRBD2,CASSLGLAGIYNEQFF,TGCGCCAGCAGCCTCGGACTAGCGGGGATCTACAATGAGCAGTTCTTC
TRBV28,-,TRBJ2-5,TRBD1,CASIPARGYQETQYF,TGTGCCAGCATTCCGGCCAGGGGGTACCAAGAGACCCAGTACTTC